Each of the 21 T cell receptor beta chains below was sequenced from the same sample in a study of Graves' ophthalmopathy and Graves' hyperthyroidism (dated by TCRdb to 2016 to 2018). TCRdb shows the sequencer as Illumina HiSeq 2000. TCR beta CDR3 regions were amplified from RNA transcripts for repertoire sequencing. The first round of RT-PCR was done with HTBI primers and the Qiagen OneStep RT-PCR kit, and was followed by a second round of multiplex PCR, then size selection and purification. TCRdb redid the processing of the public reads, applying fastp at Q25 and MiXCR, and retained in-frame beta chains. Each record represents a unique CDR3 protein, reported with the most common genes and DNA among its rows. The sample contains some 1.1 million distinct CDR3 sequences, about two fifths of them found a single time. The ten biggest clones cover around 10% of the sample. The specimen was peripheral blood or thyroid tissue (not recorded which). Receptors were obtained from an adult man with Graves' hyperthyroidism.

The chain is built from TRBV7-3 and TRBJ2-7; 7 bases are a match to TRBD2. V gave up 6 bases and J gave up 2 bases; unmatched junction bases: 10. The CDR3 is made up of 15 amino acids. Germline V gene data show CDR1 as SGHTA and CDR2 as FQGTGA. The CDR3 here is CASSLEGGDPYEQYF. The CDR3 region has the DNA TGTGCCAGCAGTTTAGAGGGAGGGGACCCCTACGAGCAGTACTTC. The whole variable domain, filled in from reference TRBV7-3 and TRBJ2-7, reads GAGVSQTPSNKVTEKGKYVELRCDPISGHTALYWYRQSLGQGPEFLIYFQGTGAADDSGLPNDRFFAVRPEGSVSTLKIQRTERGDSAVYLCASSLEGGDPYEQYFGPGTRLTVT.

The chain employs TRBV27 and TRBJ1-2, with D possibly TRBD1 on 6 matching bases. V was pared by 5 bases and J by 3 bases, with 16 bases between. CDR3 size: 15 residues. Looked up from germline, CDR1 is MNHEY and CDR2 is SMNVEV (reference sequence). The CDR3 DNA reads TGTGCCAGCAGTGACCCCGGGGGCTCGTACTATGGCTACACCTTC. Translating gives CASSDPGGSYYGYTF.

The V call is TRBV10-3, the J call TRBJ2-3, with D perhaps matching TRBD2 (6 bases). Per the germline V gene, CDR1 is ENHRY and CDR2 is SYGVKD. The CDR3 is 16 amino acids. The ends were cut back, 3 bases at V and 3 bases at J, with 16 bases in the middle. The CDR3 reads CAISEPGRGVTDTQYF. CDR3 sequence (DNA): TGTGCCATCAGTGAACCCGGGAGAGGTGTAACAGATACGCAGTATTTT.

This clonotype was observed at least ten times. The chain carries TRBV7-9 and TRBJ2-2; either TRBD1 or TRBD2 may supply D (5 bases each). Trimming removed 8 bases at V and 3 bases at J, with 16 bases between. The CDR3 sequence is 15 residues long. From germline, CDR1 is SEHNR and CDR2 FQNEAQ (reference sequence). The CDR3 bases are TGTGCCAGCCCGTCGCGGCAGGGAGACACCGGGGAGCTGTTTTTT. This translates into CASPSRQGDTGELFF.

This clonotype was found a few times. The rearrangement uses TRBV7-9 and TRBJ1-1; maybe TRBD1 (6 bases). Trimming stripped 4 bases from V and 5 bases from J, with 11 bases between. Germline V gene sequence: CDR1 SEHNR, CDR2 FQNEAQ (reference sequence). This CDR3 spans 13 amino acids. CDR3 DNA sequence: TGTGCCAGCAGCTCAGCAGGGGTTACTGAAGCTTTCTTT. Translated: CASSSAGVTEAFF.

The chain carries TRBV7-9 and TRBJ1-1, with 8 bases lining up with TRBD1. Germline-derived CDR1 and CDR2 are SEHNR and FQNEAQ (reference sequence). The CDR3 has 17 residues. The V gene end was trimmed by 5 bases and the J gene end by 0 bases; junction bases not matched to a gene: 11. The CDR3 here is CASSPDGTGDMNTEAFF. CDR3 in DNA: TGTGCCAGCAGCCCCGACGGGACAGGTGACATGAACACTGAAGCTTTCTTT.

In this sample, this clonotype turned up many times. The chain uses TRBV29-1 and TRBJ1-2; the D gene is possibly TRBD1 (5 bases). The CDR3 spans 15 residues. The germline V gene encodes CDR1 SQVTM and CDR2 ANQGSEA. V lost 3 bases and J 4 bases, leaving 18 bases between the germline ends. In DNA, the CDR3 is TGCAGCGTTGAGGCCCTCCGAGACAGTATCTATGGCTACACCTTC. Amino acid sequence: CSVEALRDSIYGYTF.

Of note for this clonotype: One base away lies a much larger clone, so this may be a sequencing read error. A read error is likely, as this CDR3 ends without the conserved phenylalanine or tryptophan. This rearrangement joins TRBV12-3 or TRBV12-4 to TRBJ1-1; the D is unclear. V shed 0 bases and J shed 3 bases, with 11 bases lying between them. The CDR3 has 15 amino acids. In nucleotides, the CDR3 is TGTGCCAGCAGTTTAGCGTGGGGAAAGGACACTGAAGCTTTCCTT. Its protein product is CASSLAWGKDTEAFL.

This clonotype has at least ten counts. This sequence joins TRBV7-9 and TRBJ2-6; 8 nucleotides agree with TRBD1. The junction had 14 bases not matched to a gene; V was cut back by 5 bases and J by 2 bases. The CDR3 has 19 amino acids. The germline V gene encodes CDR1 SEHNR and CDR2 FQNEAQ (reference sequence). The CDR3 protein is CASSPRTGTQRTGANVLTF. The CDR3 nucleotides read TGTGCCAGCAGCCCTCGGACAGGGACACAAAGAACTGGGGCCAACGTCCTGACTTTC.

CDR3 coding DNA: TGTGCCAGCAGTTCCGGAACAGGGGCCATAGGAGAGACCCAGTACTTC. It translates to CASSSGTGAIGETQYF. The chain combines TRBV7-9 with TRBJ2-5; 7 positions match TRBD1. Germline V lookup: CDR1 SEHNR, CDR2 FQNEAQ (reference sequence). J lost 4 bases, V lost 6 bases, and 14 bases had no gene match. CDR3 length: 16 residues. The variable domain in full, completed from reference TRBV7-9 and TRBJ2-5, reads DTGVSQNPRHKITKRGQNVTFRCDPISEHNRLYWYRQTLGQGPEFLTYFQNEAQLEKSRLLSDRFSAERPKGSFSTLEIQRTEQGDSAMYLCASSSGTGAIGETQYFGPGTRLLVL.

This clonotype was detected a few times. V usage is TRBV7-2 and J usage is TRBJ1-5; 8 nucleotides line up with TRBD1. The J segment lost 6 bases and the V segment lost 5 bases, leaving 9 bases of the junction unmatched. This CDR3 spans 15 amino acids. Germline CDR1 is SGHTA and CDR2 is FQGNSA. The CDR3 reads CASSDRGSLSQPQHF. CDR3 in DNA: TGTGCCAGCAGCGACAGGGGTTCTCTCTCTCAGCCCCAGCATTTT.

The chain recombines TRBV7-9 with TRBJ1-1; 8 bases fit TRBD1. V trimming: 6 bases; J trimming: 1 base; junction bases outside the gene matches: 7. The germline gives CDR1 SEHNR, CDR2 FQNEAQ (reference sequence). This CDR3 has 15 amino acids. The DNA of the CDR3 is TGTGCCAGCAGTCAAGGACAGGGCTGGAACACTGAAGCTTTCTTT. It encodes CASSQGQGWNTEAFF.

This clonotype was detected only a few times. The chain uses TRBV5-8 and TRBJ2-5; D is possibly TRBD1 (5 bases). Germline values: CDR1 SGHTS, CDR2 YDEGEE. The CDR3 length is 14 residues. The V and J ends lost 7 bases and 5 bases respectively, with 18 bases between them. Here the CDR3 reads CASLETTVLETQYF. In DNA form, the CDR3 reads TGTGCCAGCCTTGAGACGACAGTGCTTGAGACCCAGTACTTC.

Turning to this clonotype: The DNA is left out, because the CDR3 cannot be placed on it with certainty; the CDR3 is given as TCRdb lists it. The chain has TRBV30 and TRBJ1-1. Germline CDR1 GTSNPN, CDR2 SVGIG (reference sequence). The CDR3 length is 11 residues, termini included. The CDR3 loop reads CAWSVGGGTFF.

This clonotype was detected many times. The chain links TRBV11-2 to TRBJ2-7; 11 bases line up with TRBD2. The CDR3 consists of 16 residues. Unmatched junction bases numbered 3, after V lost 2 bases and J lost 0 bases. Germline V lookup: CDR1 SGHAT, CDR2 FQNNGV. The chain's CDR3 is CASSLTSGGGSYEQYF. The CDR3 nucleotides are TGTGCCAGCAGCTTAACTAGCGGGGGAGGCTCCTACGAGCAGTACTTC.

The rearrangement joins TRBV7-8 to TRBJ2-5, with 11 bases fitting TRBD2. The CDR3 has 14 amino acids. The V and J ends lost 5 bases and 10 bases, in that order; junction bases with no gene match: 9. Germline V gives CDR1 SGHVS, CDR2 FQNEAQ. The CDR3 bases are TGTGCCAGCAGCCCCGGGACTAGCGGTGAGGGCCAGTACTTC. Translated: CASSPGTSGEGQYF.

About this clonotype itself: A much larger clonotype is one base distant, so this may be a read error. The V and J genes are TRBV7-2 and TRBJ1-4; D gene unclear. This CDR3 is built from 12 residues. Germline V lookup: CDR1 SGHTA, CDR2 FQGNSA. V lost 1 base and J 15 bases, leaving 12 bases between the germline ends. CDR3 amino acids: CASSLVLGPVFF. The CDR3 DNA reads TGTGCCAGCAGCTTAGTGCTCGGGCCGGTGTTTTTT.

The gene calls are TRBV24-1 and TRBJ1-2; the match to TRBD1 covers 7 bases. Germline CDR1 and CDR2: KGHDR and SFDVKD. This CDR3 region has 14 residues. V lost 4 bases to trimming and J lost 8 bases; unmatched junction nucleotides: 9. CDR3 sequence (DNA): TGTGCCACCAGTGACTCAGGGGGTCCTTGGGGCTACACCTTC. Translated: CATSDSGGPWGYTF.

V gene TRBV7-2 combines with J gene TRBJ2-6; the match to TRBD1 covers 8 bases. With V trimmed by 5 bases and J by 0 bases, 9 bases remained unmatched. The germline gives CDR1 SGHTA, CDR2 FQGNSA. The CDR3 is 18 residues long. CDR3 nucleotides: TGTGCCAGCAGCAAGGACAGGGATTGGAGCTCTGGGGCCAACGTCCTGACTTTC. Protein sequence: CASSKDRDWSSGANVLTF.

V usage is TRBV7-8 and J usage is TRBJ2-7; TRBD1 or TRBD2 may be the D gene (5 bases each). V was shortened by 5 bases and J by 5 bases, with 16 bases between the two germline ends. Germline assignment: CDR1 SGHVS and CDR2 FQNEAQ. The CDR3 is 14 residues long. CDR3 sequence (DNA): TGTGCCAGCAGCCCGGGACCCGGCGGGCACGAGCAGTACTTC. This sequence encodes CASSPGPGGHEQYF.

At least ten counts were recorded for this clonotype. In DNA form, the CDR3 reads TGTGCCACCAGCAGGGAAATCGGGACAGCGATATACGAGCAGTACTTC. Its translation: CATSREIGTAIYEQYF. The chain carries TRBV15 and TRBJ2-7; the match to TRBD1 covers 7 bases. Germline CDR1 is LNHNV and CDR2 is YYDKDF (reference sequence). This CDR3 spans 16 amino acids. After removal of 3 bases from V and 4 bases from J, the junction contained 12 bases not matched to a gene. The variable domain in full, with the rest retrieved from reference TRBV15 and TRBJ2-7, is DAMVIQNPRYQVTQFGKPVTLSCSQTLNHNVMYWYQQKSSQAPKLLFHYYDKDFNNEADTPDNFQSRRPNTSFCFLDIRSPGLGDTAMYLCATSREIGTAIYEQYFGPGTRLTVT.